Listed below are T cell receptor beta chains from one sample, sequenced in a study of T cell repertoires in cytomegalovirus infection. One entry per CDR3 protein, called by TCRdb with MiXCR from the reads. The sample contains some 400,000 distinct CDR3 sequences, roughly 30% of which appear only once. Sequenced input: PBMCs. Every receptor here comes from a human donor in good health (CMV status not recorded). Some clones in this sample may be carry-over from other donors' samples. CDR3s include the opening cysteine and the closing phenylalanine or tryptophan. The order of the fields is D gene, clone size, J gene, V gene, CDR3 protein, CDR3 DNA. The D gene is left open where the match is weak. Rows may omit the clone size; those that give it use once, few, many or a size class.

D gene: .; clone size: few; J gene: TRBJ2-5; V gene: TRBV18; CDR3 protein: CASSPTGPNSQETQYF; CDR3 DNA: TGTGCCAGCTCACCGACAGGCCCCAATTCTCAAGAGACCCAGTACTTC
D gene: TRBD2; clone size: .; J gene: TRBJ2-5; V gene: TRBV6-2/TRBV6-3; CDR3 protein: CASSPGLAGVYRETQYF; CDR3 DNA: TGTGCCAGCAGCCCGGGACTAGCGGGGGTATATCGAGAGACCCAGTACTTC
D gene: .; clone size: few; J gene: TRBJ2-7; V gene: TRBV11-2; CDR3 protein: CASSSRVYEQYF; CDR3 DNA: TGTGCCAGCAGCTCACGTGTCTACGAGCAGTACTTC
D gene: TRBD1; clone size: many; J gene: TRBJ2-6; V gene: TRBV7-2; CDR3 protein: CASSLRIPGQGNSGANVLTF; CDR3 DNA: TGTGCCAGCAGCTTACGGATCCCGGGACAGGGCAACTCTGGGGCCAACGTCCTGACTTTC
D gene: .; clone size: many; J gene: TRBJ1-6; V gene: TRBV7-2; CDR3 protein: CASSRDRNSPLHF; CDR3 DNA: TGTGCCAGCAGCCGGGACCGTAATTCACCCCTCCACTTT
D gene: .; clone size: .; J gene: TRBJ2-1; V gene: TRBV11-1; CDR3 protein: CASSFGTGNNEPFF; CDR3 DNA: .
D gene: TRBD1; clone size: few; J gene: TRBJ1-1; V gene: TRBV18; CDR3 protein: CASSLDRPFRTEAFF; CDR3 DNA: TGTGCCAGCTCACTGGACAGGCCGTTTCGAACTGAAGCTTTCTTT
D gene: .; clone size: once; J gene: TRBJ1-4; V gene: TRBV15; CDR3 protein: CATSRGGNEKLFF; CDR3 DNA: TGTGCCACCAGCAGAGGGGGGAATGAAAAACTGTTTTTT
D gene: .; clone size: few; J gene: TRBJ1-6; V gene: TRBV7-8; CDR3 protein: CASSLARTGTSPLHF; CDR3 DNA: TGTGCCAGCAGCTTAGCGAGAACAGGGACTTCACCCCTCCACTTT
D gene: .; clone size: .; J gene: TRBJ2-5; V gene: TRBV5-5; CDR3 protein: CASSRVQSRGETQYF; CDR3 DNA: TGTGCCAGCAGCCGTGTACAGTCCCGGGGAGAGACCCAGTACTTC
D gene: TRBD2; clone size: many; J gene: TRBJ2-1; V gene: TRBV7-2; CDR3 protein: CASSTWTSGRNSYNEQFF; CDR3 DNA: TGTGCCAGCAGCACCTGGACTAGCGGGCGAAACTCCTACAATGAGCAGTTCTTC
D gene: .; clone size: .; J gene: TRBJ1-1; V gene: TRBV12-3/TRBV12-4; CDR3 protein: CASTLTGSEAFF; CDR3 DNA: TGTGCCAGCACCCTGACAGGATCTGAAGCTTTCTTT
D gene: TRBD1; clone size: many; J gene: TRBJ2-7; V gene: TRBV6-6; CDR3 protein: CASSSSQGAMGYEQYF; CDR3 DNA: TGTGCCAGCAGTTCCTCACAGGGGGCAATGGGATACGAGCAGTACTTC
D gene: .; clone size: once; J gene: TRBJ2-7; V gene: TRBV29-1; CDR3 protein: CSVAGYPGYEQYF; CDR3 DNA: TGCAGCGTTGCAGGGTACCCCGGCTACGAGCAGTACTTC
D gene: .; clone size: few; J gene: TRBJ2-1; V gene: TRBV20-1; CDR3 protein: CSVMGFNEQFF; CDR3 DNA: TGCAGCGTAATGGGGTTCAATGAGCAGTTCTTC
D gene: .; clone size: .; J gene: TRBJ1-1; V gene: TRBV19; CDR3 protein: CASSIGQTNTEAFF; CDR3 DNA: TGTGCCAGTAGTATCGGACAGACGAACACTGAAGCTTTCTTT
D gene: .; clone size: .; J gene: TRBJ2-7; V gene: TRBV20-1; CDR3 protein: CSARAPDTYEQYF; CDR3 DNA: TGCAGTGCTAGAGCCCCGGATACCTACGAGCAGTACTTC
D gene: .; clone size: .; J gene: TRBJ2-1; V gene: TRBV12-3/TRBV12-4; CDR3 protein: CASSHKGVIGQFF; CDR3 DNA: TGTGCCAGTTCCCATAAAGGTGTTATTGGGCAGTTCTTC
D gene: .; clone size: .; J gene: TRBJ1-1; V gene: TRBV12-3/TRBV12-4; CDR3 protein: CASTGTGPNTEAFF; CDR3 DNA: TGTGCCAGCACCGGAACAGGGCCGAACACTGAAGCTTTCTTT
D gene: .; clone size: few; J gene: TRBJ1-2; V gene: TRBV5-8; CDR3 protein: CASEPNYGYTF; CDR3 DNA: TGTGCCAGCGAACCTAACTATGGCTACACCTTC
D gene: TRBD1; clone size: .; J gene: TRBJ1-1; V gene: TRBV7-9; CDR3 protein: CASSWDRGRFTEAFF; CDR3 DNA: TGTGCCAGCAGCTGGGACAGGGGGCGCTTCACTGAAGCTTTCTTT
D gene: TRBD1; clone size: .; J gene: TRBJ1-5; V gene: TRBV19; CDR3 protein: CATGSSQGARVQPQHF; CDR3 DNA: TGTGCCACTGGAAGTTCGCAGGGGGCGCGGGTTCAGCCCCAGCATTTT
D gene: TRBD1; clone size: .; J gene: TRBJ2-2; V gene: TRBV2; CDR3 protein: CASTPRGGLNTGELFF; CDR3 DNA: TGTGCCAGCACCCCCAGAGGGGGCCTGAACACCGGGGAGCTGTTTTTT